This T cell receptor (beta chain) stems from a study of blood T cell repertoires in COVID-19. Repertoires were generated with immunoSEQ multiplex PCR, while TCRdb's copy carries only in-frame clones and drops some. The sample has over 15,000 clones, 90% to 95% seen once. The CDR3 runs 17 residues. This TCR derives from a human donor in a cohort sampled during active COVID-19. The sequenced material came from peripheral blood. The chain couples TRBV21-1 to TRBJ2-3; the DNA was not compared with TRBD2, the D call given in the table. TRBV21-1 is a listed pseudogene. The CDR3 nucleotides are TGTGCCAGCGCCTTAAATTCTGGGACTAGCGGGAGGGTAAGGAAATATTTT. Residues: CASALNSGTSGRVRKYF.